This T cell receptor (beta chain) was sequenced for a study of blood T cell repertoires in COVID-19. Per the germline V gene, CDR1 is LGHDT and CDR2 is YNNKEL (reference sequence). Losses at the gene ends were 0 bases for V and 2 bases for J; bases not matched to a gene: 6. The CDR3 totals 17 residues. In the source study's methods: By means of reference gene primer amplification, nucleated cell counts were estimated. The repertoire was sequenced with immunoSEQ multiplex PCR; TCRdb's copy has only in-frame clones and lacks some. The DNA was the basis for D and trimming; V, J and clone size are from that table. The sample lists about 170,000 clones; roughly 80% were seen once.

The chain couples TRBV3-1 (or the pseudogene TRBV3-2) to TRBJ2-5, with 10 positions matching TRBD2. This clonotype originated in a woman older than 75 with acute or convalescent COVID-19. The sequencing input was peripheral blood. The CDR3: CASSQEPLSGGQETQYF. The DNA for the CDR3 is TGTGCCAGCAGCCAAGAGCCCCTTAGCGGGGGGCAAGAGACCCAGTACTTC.